Below are 11 T cell receptor beta chains sequenced from a single sample in a study of Graves' ophthalmopathy and Graves' hyperthyroidism. Amplifying from RNA transcripts, the study obtained TCR beta CDR3 regions. RT-PCR was first run with HTBI primers, then multiplex PCR in a second round. TCRdb passed the multiplex PCR reads through MiXCR, listing each CDR3 protein once. The repertoire includes about 640,000 distinct CDR3 sequences, roughly 41% of them detected once, and more than 3% sits in the top ten. The sequenced material came from peripheral blood. These receptors all stem from an adult man with Graves' ophthalmopathy.

Many counts were recorded for this clonotype. The V call is TRBV24-1, the J call TRBJ2-5; TRBD2 aligns across 7 bases. CDR1 is KGHDR, CDR2 SFDVKD, per germline. Trimming took 5 bases from V and 5 from J; bases not matched to a gene: 7. The CDR3 is made up of 14 amino acids. In DNA, the CDR3 is TGTGCCACCAGTGCCACCCGGGGGGAGGAGACCCAGTACTTC. Protein sequence: CATSATRGEETQYF.

In its sample, this clonotype was seen many times. J is TRBJ1-2 and V is TRBV5-5, with TRBD1 as a possible D gene (6 bases). The V end lost 4 bases, the J end lost 0 bases, and 16 bases lay between the germline ends. This CDR3 is built from 16 residues. CDR1 is SGHKS, CDR2 YYEKEE, per germline (reference sequence). CDR3 sequence reads: CASSAAYPGANYGYTF. CDR3 DNA: TGTGCCAGCAGCGCAGCCTATCCAGGGGCTAACTATGGCTACACCTTC.

The rearrangement uses TRBV25-1 and TRBJ1-1, with D unresolved. The CDR3 loop spans 13 amino acids. In germline, CDR1 is MGHDK, CDR2 SYGVNS. V lost 8 bases, J lost 3 bases, and 13 bases lay in between. The CDR3 loop reads CASSPLADTEAFF. Here the CDR3 DNA reads TGTGCCAGCTCACCATTGGCAGACACTGAAGCTTTCTTT.

Here the CDR3 reads CSVEDPLGSSYNEQFF. Written as DNA, the CDR3 is TGCAGCGTTGAAGATCCATTGGGGAGCTCCTACAATGAGCAGTTCTTC. The V call is TRBV29-1, the J call TRBJ2-1; the D gene is possibly TRBD2 (5 bases). Per germline, CDR1 SQVTM and CDR2 ANQGSEA. Deletions cut 0 bases from V and 0 bases from J, with 12 bases between. The CDR3 contains 16 residues.

V and J are TRBV9 and TRBJ2-7; TRBD1 aligns across 8 bases. The V gene's germline CDR1 is SGDLS and CDR2 YYNGEE. V was clipped by 0 bases and J by 0 bases; unmatched bases: 8. CDR3 length: 17 amino acids. For the CDR3, the DNA is TGTGCCAGCAGCGTAGAAAGGAGCGACAGGGGCTCCTACGAGCAGTACTTC. It yields the protein CASSVERSDRGSYEQYF. Combining the CDR3 with reference TRBV9 and TRBJ2-7 gives the whole variable domain DSGVTQTPKHLITATGQRVTLRCSPRSGDLSVYWYQQSLDQGLQFLIQYYNGEERAKGNILERFSAQQFPDLHSELNLSSLELGDSALYFCASSVERSDRGSYEQYFGPGTRLTVT.

This clonotype appeared many times. V and J are TRBV29-1 and TRBJ1-1; TRBD1 is a possible D gene (5 bases). CDR3 length: 14 residues. Germline V gives CDR1 SQVTM, CDR2 ANQGSEA. The ends were cut back, 5 bases at V and 0 bases at J, with 13 bases in the middle. CDR3 in DNA: TGCAGCGTTTTGTTGACAGCTGTGAACACTGAAGCTTTCTTT. The encoded protein is CSVLLTAVNTEAFF.

A word on this clonotype: At one end the junction does not follow the germline gene, possibly because of a read error. The genes are TRBV10-3 and TRBJ2-7, with a tentative D call TRBD1 (6 bases). CDR3 length: 15 amino acids. Looked up from germline, CDR1 is ENHRY and CDR2 is SYGVKD. This CDR3 is CASSQLDAGAGELYF. The CDR3 DNA reads TGTGCCAGCTCACAACTTGACGCAGGGGCAGGCGAGCTGTACTTC.

The CDR3 nucleotides are TGCAGCTCGACTAGCGGTCTCTACGAGCAGTACTTC. Residues: CSSTSGLYEQYF. The chain is built from TRBV20-1 and TRBJ2-7, with TRBD2 matching 9 bases. There are 12 residues in the CDR3. The germline gives CDR1 DFQATT, CDR2 SNEGSKA (reference sequence).

This clonotype was counted between two and nine times. The rearrangement uses TRBV13 and TRBJ2-5; 10 nucleotides align to TRBD2. Germline CDR1 PRHDT, CDR2 FYEKMQ (reference sequence). V was pared by 5 bases and J by 5 bases, with 17 bases of the junction left unmatched. This CDR3 contains 18 residues. CDR3 sequence reads: CASSPGWSSGRSRETQYF. The CDR3 DNA follows: TGTGCCAGCAGCCCGGGGTGGTCTAGCGGGAGATCGAGGGAGACCCAGTACTTC.

This clonotype has ten or more counts. The chain uses TRBV3-1 and TRBJ2-7; D is perhaps TRBD1 (5 bases). The CDR3 totals 12 residues. The germline V gene has CDR1 LGHDT and CDR2 YNNKEL (reference sequence). Trimming removed 6 bases at V and 6 bases at J, with 12 bases between. The CDR3 sequence: CASRDDRREQYF. The CDR3 DNA reads TGTGCCAGCAGGGACGACAGACGCGAGCAGTACTTC.

The chain couples TRBV24-1 to TRBJ1-6; TRBD1 aligns across 10 bases. Germline assignment: CDR1 KGHDR and CDR2 SFDVKD. The CDR3 length is 14 residues. J was trimmed by 9 bases and V by 6 bases; bases with no gene match: 4. CDR3 amino acids: CATSTGTGVSPLHF. The CDR3 bases are TGTGCCACCAGTACCGGGACAGGGGTTTCACCCCTCCACTTT.